This TCR beta chain was identified in a study of memory CD4+ T cells and cytomegalovirus serostatus. Study in general: Of the healthy Belgian adults, 9 or 10 were CMV seropositive and about two dozen seronegative.

The CDR3 runs to 13 residues. Germline CDR1 and CDR2: ENHRY and SYGVKD. V was cut by 2 bases and J by 5 bases, with 9 bases left in between. Repertoires were generated with immunoSEQ multiplex PCR, while TCRdb's copy carries only in-frame clones and drops some. The sample records some 48,000 clones, 78% being singletons. The sort gate was single viable CD3+CD4+CD8-CD45RO+ cells for memory CD4+ T cells. Donors' CMV status reflects serum IgG against pp150, pp28, p38, p52. J is TRBJ1-1 and V is TRBV10-3, with D perhaps TRBD1 (5 bases). This sequence originates from an adult in good health and CMV-seronegative. The sample taken for sequencing was memory CD4+ T cells from blood. The CDR3 region has the DNA TGTGCCATCAGTGAGGGGGGTGAGACTGAAGCTTTCTTT. Protein: CAISEGGETEAFF.